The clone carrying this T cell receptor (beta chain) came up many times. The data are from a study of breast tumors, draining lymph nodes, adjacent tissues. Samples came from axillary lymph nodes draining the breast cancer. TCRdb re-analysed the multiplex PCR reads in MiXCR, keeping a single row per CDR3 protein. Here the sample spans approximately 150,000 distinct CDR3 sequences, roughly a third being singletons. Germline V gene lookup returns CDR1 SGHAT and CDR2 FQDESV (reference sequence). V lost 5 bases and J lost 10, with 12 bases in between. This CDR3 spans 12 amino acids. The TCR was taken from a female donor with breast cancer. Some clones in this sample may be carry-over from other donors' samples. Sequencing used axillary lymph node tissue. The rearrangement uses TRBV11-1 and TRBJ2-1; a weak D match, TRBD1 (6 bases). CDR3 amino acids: CASSLRGWEQFF. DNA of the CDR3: TGTGCCAGCAGCCTCAGGGGTTGGGAGCAGTTCTTC. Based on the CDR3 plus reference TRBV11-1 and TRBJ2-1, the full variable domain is EAEVAQSPRYKITEKSQAVAFWCDPISGHATLYWYRQILGQGPELLVQFQDESVVDDSQLPKDRFSAERLKGVDSTLKIQPAELGDSAMYLCASSLRGWEQFFGPGTRLTVL.